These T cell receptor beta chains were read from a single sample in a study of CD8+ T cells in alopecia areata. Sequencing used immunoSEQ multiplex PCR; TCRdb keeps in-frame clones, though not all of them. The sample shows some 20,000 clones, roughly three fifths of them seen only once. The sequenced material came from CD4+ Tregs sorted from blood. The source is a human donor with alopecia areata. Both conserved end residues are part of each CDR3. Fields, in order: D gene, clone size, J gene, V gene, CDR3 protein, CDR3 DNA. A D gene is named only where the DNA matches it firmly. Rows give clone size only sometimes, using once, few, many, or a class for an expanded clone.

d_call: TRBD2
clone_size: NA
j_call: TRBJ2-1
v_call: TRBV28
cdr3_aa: CASSRTSGSYNEQFF
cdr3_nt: TGTGCCAGCAGTAGGACTAGCGGGAGTTACAATGAGCAGTTCTTC

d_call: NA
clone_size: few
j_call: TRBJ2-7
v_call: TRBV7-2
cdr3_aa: CASSPSSGAYEQYF
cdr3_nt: TGTGCCAGCAGCCCTAGTTCGGGTGCCTACGAGCAGTACTTC

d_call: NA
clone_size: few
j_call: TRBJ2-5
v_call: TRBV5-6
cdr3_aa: CASSFRAETQYF
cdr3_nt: TGTGCCAGCAGCTTCCGGGCGGAGACCCAGTACTTC

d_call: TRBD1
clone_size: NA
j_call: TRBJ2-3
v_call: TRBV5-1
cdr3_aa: CASSTGQSDTQYF
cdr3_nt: TGCGCCAGCAGCACGGGACAGTCGGATACGCAGTATTTT

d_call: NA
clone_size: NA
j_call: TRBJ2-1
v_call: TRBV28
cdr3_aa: CASSPTGPYNEQFF
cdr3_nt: TGTGCCAGCAGTCCTACGGGGCCCTACAATGAGCAGTTCTTC

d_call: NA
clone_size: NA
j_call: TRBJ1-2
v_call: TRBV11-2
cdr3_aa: CASSFRGYGYTF
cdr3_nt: TGTGCCAGCAGCTTTAGGGGCTATGGCTACACCTTC

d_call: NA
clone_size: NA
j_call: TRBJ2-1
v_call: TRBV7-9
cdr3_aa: CASRDSPYNEQFF
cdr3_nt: TGTGCCAGCAGGGACAGTCCTTACAATGAGCAGTTCTTC

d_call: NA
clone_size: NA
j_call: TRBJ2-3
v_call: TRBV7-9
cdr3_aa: CASSSLQGSPDTQYF
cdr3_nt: TGTGCCAGCAGCTCGTTACAGGGTTCCCCAGATACGCAGTATTTT

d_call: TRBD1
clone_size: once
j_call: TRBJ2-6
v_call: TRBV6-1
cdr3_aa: CASTSQGAGANVLTF
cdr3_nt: TGTGCCAGCACATCACAGGGGGCCGGGGCCAACGTCCTGACTTTC

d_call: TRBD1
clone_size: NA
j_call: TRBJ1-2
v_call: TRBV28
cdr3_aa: CASRVIGQGAYGYTF
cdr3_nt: TGTGCCAGCAGGGTAATTGGACAGGGGGCTTATGGCTACACCTTC

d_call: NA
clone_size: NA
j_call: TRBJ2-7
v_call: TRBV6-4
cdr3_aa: CASSVQTRNYEQYF
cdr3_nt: TGTGCCAGCAGTGTCCAGACTAGAAACTACGAGCAGTACTTC

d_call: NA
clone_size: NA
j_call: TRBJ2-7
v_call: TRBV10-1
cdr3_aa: CASREVDEQYF
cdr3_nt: TGCGCCAGCAGGGAGGTCGACGAGCAGTACTTC

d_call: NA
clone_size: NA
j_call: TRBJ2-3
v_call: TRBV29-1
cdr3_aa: CSVTRDFFSTDTQYF
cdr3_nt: TGCAGCGTTACCCGGGACTTTTTTTCCACAGATACGCAGTATTTT

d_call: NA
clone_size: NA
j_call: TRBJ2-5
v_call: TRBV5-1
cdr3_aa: CASKEFGGLVSETQYF
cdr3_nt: TGCGCCAGCAAAGAGTTTGGGGGCCTGGTCTCTGAGACCCAGTACTTC

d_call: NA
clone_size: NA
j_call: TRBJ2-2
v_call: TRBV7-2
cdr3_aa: CASSLQGAGELFF
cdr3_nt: TGTGCCAGCAGCCTACAGGGTGCCGGGGAGCTGTTTTTT

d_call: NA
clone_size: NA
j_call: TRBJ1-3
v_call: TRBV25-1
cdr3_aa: CASSEIGASGNTIYF
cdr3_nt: TGTGCCAGCAGTGAAATAGGGGCCTCTGGAAACACCATATATTTT

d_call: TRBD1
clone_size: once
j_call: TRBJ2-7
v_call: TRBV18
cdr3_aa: CASSPRQGVYEQYF
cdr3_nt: TGTGCCAGCTCACCCCGACAGGGAGTCTACGAGCAGTACTTC

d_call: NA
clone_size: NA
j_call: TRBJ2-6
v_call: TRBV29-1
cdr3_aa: CSVAGGRSPSGANVLTF
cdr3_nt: TGCAGCGTAGCTGGGGGCCGCTCCCCTTCTGGGGCCAACGTCCTGACTTTC

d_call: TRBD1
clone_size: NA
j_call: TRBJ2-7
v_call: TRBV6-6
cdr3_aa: CASSSRDRSSYEQYF
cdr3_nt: TGTGCCAGCAGTTCCCGGGACAGGAGCTCCTACGAGCAGTACTTC

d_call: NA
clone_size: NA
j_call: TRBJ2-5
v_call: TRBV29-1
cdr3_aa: CSVPSGATETQYF
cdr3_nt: TGCAGCGTGCCCTCAGGGGCAACAGAGACCCAGTACTTC

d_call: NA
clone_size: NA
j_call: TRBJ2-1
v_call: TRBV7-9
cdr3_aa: CASHNLPNEQFF
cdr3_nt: TGTGCCAGCCATAACTTGCCGAATGAGCAGTTCTTC

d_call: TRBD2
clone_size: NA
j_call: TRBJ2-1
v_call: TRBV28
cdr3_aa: CASSLSRALGTSIYNEQFF
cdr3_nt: TGTGCCAGCAGTTTATCTCGGGCTTTAGGGACTAGCATCTACAATGAGCAGTTCTTC